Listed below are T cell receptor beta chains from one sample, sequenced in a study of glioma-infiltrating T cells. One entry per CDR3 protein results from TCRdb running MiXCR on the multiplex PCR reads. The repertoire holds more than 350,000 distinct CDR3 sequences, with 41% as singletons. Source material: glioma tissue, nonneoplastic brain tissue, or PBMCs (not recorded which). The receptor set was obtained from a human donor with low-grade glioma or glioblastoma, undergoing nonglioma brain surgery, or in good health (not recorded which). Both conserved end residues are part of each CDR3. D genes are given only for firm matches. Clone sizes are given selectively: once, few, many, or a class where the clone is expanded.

CATSSAPRGGQFF	TGTGCCACCAGCTCGGCACCGCGGGGTGGGCAGTTCTTC	TRBV24-1	TRBJ2-1	NA	NA
CASSQDTLGSTEAFF	TGCGCCAGCAGCCAAGATACACTAGGCAGCACTGAAGCTTTCTTT	TRBV4-1	TRBJ1-1	few	NA
CASSARRTGNGYTF	TGTGCCAGTAGTGCTCGACGGACAGGGAACGGCTACACCTTC	TRBV19	TRBJ1-2	few	TRBD1
CASSSLGQGPDTQYF	TGTGCCAGCAGTTCCCTCGGGCAGGGGCCAGATACGCAGTATTTT	TRBV6-1	TRBJ2-3	many	NA
CASSSLAGPYNEQFF	TGTGCCAGCAGCTCCCTAGCGGGGCCCTACAATGAGCAGTTCTTC	TRBV11-2	TRBJ2-1	NA	TRBD2
CASSSGPEAFF	TGTGCCAGCAGTTCGGGTCCTGAAGCTTTCTTT	TRBV28	TRBJ1-1	NA	NA
CSVARDRLNTEAFF	TGCAGCGTGGCCCGGGACAGATTGAACACTGAAGCTTTCTTT	TRBV29-1	TRBJ1-1	NA	TRBD1
CAIKQREGTETQYF	TGTGCCATCAAACAGCGGGAGGGCACGGAGACCCAGTACTTC	TRBV10-3	TRBJ2-5	NA	TRBD2
CASSQHDNYGYTF	TGTGCCAGCAGCCAACATGACAACTATGGCTACACCTTC	TRBV5-6	TRBJ1-2	NA	NA
CAISGHRFPSSRNTIYF	TGTGCCATCAGTGGCCACAGGTTTCCATCCTCTAGAAACACCATATATTTT	TRBV10-3	TRBJ1-3	NA	NA
CASSYSGTPSYEQYF	TGTGCCAGCAGTTATTCCGGGACACCCTCCTACGAGCAGTACTTC	TRBV6-2/TRBV6-3	TRBJ2-7	many	NA
CASSSLLGGGNQPQHF	TGTGCCAGCAGTTCCCTTTTGGGCGGTGGGAATCAGCCCCAGCATTTT	TRBV27	TRBJ1-5	many	NA
CSAPPSYNEQFF	TGCAGTGCCCCCCCCTCCTACAATGAGCAGTTCTTC	TRBV20-1	TRBJ2-1	NA	NA
CSAWGSRGRASDEQFF	TGCAGTGCTTGGGGCTCACGCGGGAGGGCCAGTGATGAGCAGTTCTTC	TRBV20-1	TRBJ2-1	few	TRBD2
CASYSGRSEAFF	TGTGCCAGCTACTCCGGGCGGTCTGAAGCTTTCTTT	TRBV6-1	TRBJ1-1	many	NA
CASSLGQSEKLFF	TGTGCCAGCAGTTTGGGCCAGTCGGAAAAACTGTTTTTT	TRBV28	TRBJ1-4	many	NA
CASSFREHEQFF	TGTGCCAGCAGTTTTAGGGAACATGAGCAGTTCTTC	TRBV28	TRBJ2-1	many	NA
CASSLGTHEKLFF	TGCGCCAGCAGCTTGGGAACACATGAAAAACTGTTTTTT	TRBV5-1	TRBJ1-4	NA	NA
CASSVRDKGGYTF	TGTGCCAGCAGTGTTAGGGACAAAGGAGGCTACACCTTC	TRBV27	TRBJ1-2	many	NA
CSARNPSGRRNEQFF	TGCAGTGCTAGAAACCCTAGCGGCCGACGCAATGAGCAGTTCTTC	TRBV20-1	TRBJ2-1	NA	TRBD2
CASSLLVAGDYNEQFF	TGCGCCAGCAGCTTGTTGGTAGCGGGGGACTACAATGAGCAGTTCTTC	TRBV5-1	TRBJ2-1	NA	TRBD2
CATSDPGQGGADTQYF	TGTGCCACCAGTGATCCGGGACAGGGTGGGGCAGATACGCAGTATTTT	TRBV24-1	TRBJ2-3	NA	TRBD1
CASTLAQTSLYEQYF	TGTGCCAGCACCTTAGCTCAAACTAGCCTCTACGAGCAGTACTTC	TRBV28	TRBJ2-7	NA	NA
CSARPGGTSGRIDTQYF	TGCAGTGCTAGACCAGGGGGGACTAGCGGGAGGATAGATACGCAGTATTTT	TRBV20-1	TRBJ2-3	many	TRBD2
CASNMGYEQFF	TGTGCCAGCAATATGGGATATGAGCAGTTCTTC	TRBV28	TRBJ2-1	NA	NA
CASSRQANEQFF	TGTGCCAGCAGTCGACAGGCCAATGAGCAGTTCTTC	TRBV6-1	TRBJ2-1	NA	NA
CASSQGKGTGVYEQYF	TGCGCCAGCAGCCAAGGCAAAGGGACAGGGGTCTACGAGCAGTACTTC	TRBV4-1	TRBJ2-7	few	TRBD1
CASSHLAGDADTQYF	TGCGCCAGCAGCCATTTAGCGGGAGATGCAGATACGCAGTATTTT	TRBV4-3	TRBJ2-3	many	TRBD2
CASSQVGPRETQNF	TGCGCCAGCAGCCAAGTAGGACCCCGAGAGACCCAGAACTTC	TRBV4-1	TRBJ2-5	NA	NA
CASSRPSGVAGTQYF	TGTGCCAGTTCCAGGCCTTCGGGGGTAGCGGGGACCCAGTACTTC	TRBV6-1	TRBJ2-5	few	TRBD2
CASSYIREETQYF	TGTGCCAGCAGTTACATCCGGGAAGAGACCCAGTACTTC	TRBV6-2/TRBV6-3	TRBJ2-5	many	NA
CASSDPGTGIDEQYF	TGTGCCAGCAGTGACCCCGGGACAGGGATCGACGAGCAGTACTTC	TRBV7-9	TRBJ2-7	NA	TRBD1
CSASPTGRYTEAFF	TGCAGTGCTAGTCCGACAGGGAGGTACACTGAAGCTTTCTTT	TRBV20-1	TRBJ1-1	NA	TRBD1
CASGYQSNQPQHF	TGTGCCAGCGGATATCAAAGCAATCAGCCCCAGCATTTT	TRBV27	TRBJ1-5	many	NA
CATSGTAPNTEAFF	TGTGCCACCAGTGGGACGGCACCGAACACTGAAGCTTTCTTT	TRBV24-1	TRBJ1-1	few	NA
CASSPDRASNYGYTF	TGTGCCAGCAGCCCGGACAGGGCTTCTAACTATGGCTACACCTTC	TRBV6-2/TRBV6-3	TRBJ1-2	many	TRBD1
CASRYRDRGYEQYF	TGTGCCAGTCGTTACCGGGACAGGGGTTACGAGCAGTACTTC	TRBV19	TRBJ2-7	NA	TRBD1
CASSQESEWANEKLFF	TGCGCCAGCAGCCAAGAAAGTGAATGGGCTAATGAAAAACTGTTTTTT	TRBV4-1	TRBJ1-4	NA	NA
CSPRRILVFNRVRPTKGEQFF	TGCAGTCCGAGGCGGATTCTAGTTTTCAATCGAGTCCGGCCGACTAAGGGTGAGCAGTTCTTC	TRBV20-1	TRBJ2-1	NA	NA
CASSPDGSPYNEQFF	TGTGCCAGCAGTCCCGACGGGTCCCCCTACAATGAGCAGTTCTTC	TRBV28	TRBJ2-1	many	NA
CASSPSPGTHNSPLHF	TGCGCCAGCAGCCCCTCGCCAGGGACCCATAATTCACCCCTCCACTTT	TRBV4-3	TRBJ1-6	NA	NA
CASSSTGFEQFF	TGTGCCAGCAGCTCCACGGGGTTTGAGCAGTTCTTC	TRBV7-2	TRBJ2-1	NA	NA
CASSLSASGTQYF	TGTGCCAGCAGTTTATCGGCCTCAGGGACCCAGTACTTC	TRBV28	TRBJ2-5	few	NA
CASSQGPPREWKDTQYF	TGCGCCAGCAGCCAAGGTCCCCCGCGGGAGTGGAAAGATACGCAGTATTTT	TRBV4-1	TRBJ2-3	NA	TRBD2
CASSLEDRYEQYF	TGTGCCAGCAGTTTAGAGGACAGGTACGAGCAGTACTTC	TRBV28	TRBJ2-7	NA	TRBD1
CASSRQGTPSGANVLTF	TGTGCCAGCAGTAGACAGGGGACCCCCTCTGGGGCCAACGTCCTGACTTTC	TRBV28	TRBJ2-6	NA	TRBD1
CASSLWGGRPYSNQPQHF	TGTGCCAGCAGTCTATGGGGGGGACGGCCATATAGCAATCAGCCCCAGCATTTT	TRBV28	TRBJ1-5	many	NA
CASSLSRSQETQYF	TGTGCTAGCAGCTTAAGTAGGTCGCAAGAGACCCAGTACTTC	TRBV7-7	TRBJ2-5	few	NA
CASSRRTRHSYEQYF	TGTGCCAGCAGTCGACGGACACGCCACTCCTACGAGCAGTACTTC	TRBV6-2/TRBV6-3	TRBJ2-7	NA	NA
CASSQDGQGWSGNTIYF	TGCGCCAGCAGCCAAGATGGGCAGGGGTGGTCTGGAAACACCATATATTTT	TRBV4-1	TRBJ1-3	NA	NA
CASSILLPGAAQYF	TGTGCCAGTAGTATCCTGCTCCCCGGGGCGGCGCAGTATTTT	TRBV19	TRBJ2-3	few	NA
CSVELGYGYTF	TGCAGCGTTGAATTGGGGTATGGCTACACCTTC	TRBV29-1	TRBJ1-2	NA	NA
CASSLETSGYNEQFF	TGTGCCAGCAGTTTAGAAACTAGCGGCTACAATGAGCAGTTCTTC	TRBV12-3/TRBV12-4	TRBJ2-1	once	TRBD2